The source of this TCR beta chain is a study of T cell responses to AZD1222 COVID-19 vaccine. Remarks on this clone: What it binds is unknown.

The CDR3 contains 13 residues. Trimming shortened V by 6 bases and J by 3 bases, and 11 bases separated the two germline ends. The germline gives CDR1 SNHLY, CDR2 FYNNEI. General study findings and limits: A mostly white British donor set with more females was recruited, and clonal diversity was possibly underestimated. Spike was spanned by vaccine-associated CD4 TCRs, which were dominant at 160-218 and 743-854. Baseline seropositivity occurred in only 5 to 7 AZD1222 recipients.

Sequencing used immunoSEQ multiplex PCR; TCRdb keeps in-frame clones, though not all of them. In the table there are around 120,000 clones, 80% to 90% of which are singletons. This chain links TRBV2 with TRBJ1-1; the D is unclear. This sequence was found in an adult in good health. The sample in question was peripheral blood, obtained on day 0 of AZD1222 vaccination. CDR3 region: CASSGSRDTEAFF. CDR3 sequence (DNA): TGTGCCAGCAGCGGGAGTAGGGACACTGAAGCTTTCTTT.